The T cell receptor beta chain described here comes from a study of T-cell memory formation after mild COVID-19. Study-wide points: Memory cells collected pre-infection included some clones that later responded, suggesting cross-reactive memory joined. Later expanders leaned toward CD4+, whereas clones contracting from day 15 to 85 were balanced CD4/CD8. Clones from the second wave (peaking day 37) had unconfirmed SARS-CoV-2 specificity. CD4+ contracting clones were found mainly in CM and EM, and CD8+ ones in EMRA.

Via MiXCR, TCRdb re-called the 5' RACE reads, giving one row per CDR3 protein. This table has roughly 280,000 distinct CDR3 sequences, over 7% appearing once. CDR1 SGHRS and CDR2 YFSETQ come from the germline V gene. The CDR3 has 13 amino acids. Deletions cut 7 bases from V and 0 bases from J, with 8 bases between. A word on this clonotype: Its antigen is as yet unknown.

V usage is TRBV5-1 and J usage is TRBJ2-1, with no clear D. The sequencing input was PBMCs or a T cell subset sorted from them (not recorded which). The sequence was collected from a man aged 18 to 30 who had mild COVID-19 (a few samples of this study predate the infection). Cell type and time point are not known. The CDR3 DNA follows: TGCGCCAGCGGACGGTTCTCCTACAATGAGCAGTTCTTC. Its protein is CASGRFSYNEQFF.